Each of the 9 T cell receptor beta chains below was sequenced from the same sample in a study of Tregs in tolerant kidney transplant recipients. The data were produced by immunoSEQ multiplex PCR, yet TCRdb's version contains in-frame clones alone and is incomplete. The sample carries over 60,000 clones, 80% to 85% recorded once. The material sequenced was CD4+ T cells from blood. All receptors come from a human donor in good health.

The chain employs TRBV7-9 and TRBJ1-5; D is perhaps TRBD1 (5 bases). The CDR3 length is 14 residues. Germline CDR1 is SEHNR and CDR2 is FQNEAQ (reference sequence). Trimming shortened V by 2 bases and J by 7 bases, and 12 bases separated the two germline ends. The DNA for the CDR3 is TGTGCCAGCAGCTTACAGGGAGTTGGGCAGCCCCAGCATTTT. The encoded protein is CASSLQGVGQPQHF.

This clone was counted a single time. The V call is TRBV10-3, the J call TRBJ2-5, with unresolved D. The CDR3 sequence is 14 residues long. In germline, CDR1 is ENHRY, CDR2 SYGVKD. V was clipped by 4 bases and J by 2 bases, with 11 bases between them. The CDR3: CAISGGLAQETQYF. The CDR3 DNA sequence: TGTGCCATCAGTGGTGGATTGGCACAAGAGACCCAGTACTTC.

The chain carries TRBV7-9 and TRBJ2-7; 8 nucleotides align to TRBD1. The J segment lost 4 bases and the V segment lost 5 bases, leaving 7 bases of the junction unmatched. Germline values: CDR1 SEHNR, CDR2 FQNEAQ (reference sequence). The CDR3 runs to 14 residues. CDR3 sequence: CASSPRTGSYEQYF. The CDR3 DNA reads as TGTGCCAGCAGCCCGAGGACAGGGAGTTACGAGCAGTACTTC.

The rearrangement uses TRBV7-2 and TRBJ2-5; D not certain. Germline V gives CDR1 SGHTA, CDR2 FQGNSA. V lost 3 bases to trimming and J lost 5 bases, with 10 bases between them. This CDR3 region has 13 residues. As DNA, the CDR3 is TGTGCCAGCAGCTTTGTGGGCGGTGAGACCCAGTACTTC. Protein sequence: CASSFVGGETQYF.

The table lists this clone with a few counts. The CDR3 region is CASSRDSSGANVLTF. The CDR3 DNA reads as TGTGCCAGCAGCCGTGATAGTTCTGGGGCCAACGTCCTGACTTTC. The chain is built from TRBV6-5 and TRBJ2-6; unclear D gene. This CDR3 contains 15 residues. The germline gives CDR1 MNHEY, CDR2 SVGAGI. Trimming took 6 bases from V and 1 from J, leaving 10 bases between them.

The CDR3 spells CAWRIVWGLAGQETQYF. CDR3 nucleotide sequence: TGTGCCTGGAGAATCGTATGGGGACTAGCGGGACAAGAGACCCAGTACTTC. The chain has TRBV30 and TRBJ2-5; 13 bases agree with TRBD2. The CDR3 contains 17 residues. After removal of 3 bases from V and 2 bases from J, the junction contained 9 bases not matched to a gene. Germline CDR1 reads GTSNPN; CDR2 reads SVGIG (reference sequence).

This chain joins TRBV5-1 and TRBJ2-7; weak D call: TRBD1 (7 bases). The CDR3 sequence is 14 residues long. V was trimmed by 0 bases and J by 7 bases, leaving 14 bases between them. Germline CDR1 and CDR2: SGHRS and YFSETQ. The CDR3 region has the DNA TGCGCCAGCAGCTTGGGTCCAGGGGGGAGAGAGCAGTACTTC. Its translation is CASSLGPGGREQYF.

A remark on this clone: Mismatch with germline at one junction end may stem from a read error. The chain recombines TRBV6-6 with TRBJ1-2, with D unclear. The CDR3 sequence is 14 residues long. Germline V lookup: CDR1 MNHNY, CDR2 SVGAGI (reference sequence). The CDR3 loop is CAGRKETESYGYTF. Written as DNA, the CDR3 is TGTGCCGGCAGAAAAGAGACGGAAAGCTATGGCTACACCTTC.

This clone qualifies as medium-sized. This chain joins TRBV7-9 and TRBJ1-5; 10 nucleotides align to TRBD1. V lost 5 bases, J lost 6 bases, and 4 bases stayed unmatched. CDR1 is SEHNR, CDR2 FQNEAQ, per germline (reference sequence). The CDR3 length is 14 residues. This chain's CDR3 is CASSAGTGVQPQHF. The DNA of the CDR3 is TGTGCCAGCAGCGCCGGGACAGGGGTTCAGCCCCAGCATTTT.